The next 4 T cell receptor beta chains were all read from a single sample in a study of blood T cells in healthy people across ages. A second about 6 to 11 cycle PCR used barcoded and J-beta primers. TCRdb redid the calling of the 5' RACE reads with MiXCR, one entry per CDR3 protein. The sample carries about 650,000 distinct CDR3 sequences, approximately 30% recorded once. Sequencing was done on a sample of blood. The source is an elderly woman in good health.

This clonotype was seen at least ten times. The V and J genes are TRBV9 and TRBJ1-1; TRBD1 is a possible D gene (5 bases). Germline-derived CDR1 and CDR2 are SGDLS and YYNGEE. Trimming shortened V by 4 bases and J by 1 base, and 11 bases separated the two germline ends. The CDR3 is 14 residues long. CDR3 in DNA: TGTGCCAGCAGCCTTCAGGACAAGAACACTGAAGCTTTCTTT. This codes for CASSLQDKNTEAFF.

This clonotype was found many times. This chain uses TRBV12-3 or TRBV12-4 with TRBJ2-1; 8 bases align to TRBD2. V dropped 7 bases and J dropped 5; count of bases not matched to a gene: 13. There are 16 residues in the CDR3. The CDR3 loop reads CASTQKSGGKNNEQFF. DNA of the CDR3: TGTGCCAGCACTCAGAAGAGCGGGGGAAAAAACAATGAGCAGTTCTTC.

Concerning this clonotype: A much larger clonotype is one base distant, so this may be a read error. This chain uses TRBV5-5 with TRBJ1-2; D is ambiguous. This CDR3 is built from 17 residues. Between the trimmed V and J ends, which lost 0 bases and 3 bases, there was a span of 18 bases. Germline-derived CDR1 and CDR2 are SGHKS and YYEKEE (reference sequence). DNA of the CDR3: TGTGCCAGCAGCTTGGAGATGAGCCCACTCCGGCACTATGGCTACACCTTC. Residues: CASSLEMSPLRHYGYTF.

This clonotype was recorded at least ten times. J is TRBJ2-1 and V is TRBV5-1; no firm D call. Germline V gene data show CDR1 as SGHRS and CDR2 as YFSETQ. Trimming cost V 0 bases and J 9 bases, with 19 bases left between them. The CDR3 is made up of 16 amino acids. CDR3 in DNA: TGCGCCAGCAGCTTGGGAGGAAGGAAACTTAACGCTGAGCAGTTCTTC. This gives the protein CASSLGGRKLNAEQFF.